Shown below are 32 T cell receptor beta chains from a single sample sequenced in a study of blood T cell repertoires in COVID-19. Data came from immunoSEQ multiplex PCR; TCRdb stores just in-frame clones and leaves some out. Here the sample spans a few hundred thousand clones, roughly 90% being singletons. Material for sequencing was peripheral blood. The receptors stem from a man between 35 and 55 years old with acute or convalescent COVID-19.

The chain links TRBV2 to TRBJ2-1; D ambiguous. Germline values: CDR1 SNHLY, CDR2 FYNNEI. This CDR3 spans 13 amino acids. The ends were cut back, 0 bases at V and 13 bases at J, with 13 bases in the middle. CDR3 coding DNA: TGTGCCAGCAGTGAAGCAAACCGGGTCTCTCAGTTCTTC. Its protein is CASSEANRVSQFF.

The chain recombines TRBV7-3 with TRBJ2-1, with 11 positions matching TRBD2. The CDR3 sequence is 15 residues long. CDR1 and CDR2 from the germline V gene are SGHTA and FQGTGA. Unmatched junction bases numbered 4, after V lost 3 bases and J lost 6 bases. The CDR3 coding sequence is TGTGCCAGCAGCTTTAGACTAGCGGGGTCCAATGAGCAGTTCTTC. It is translated as CASSFRLAGSNEQFF.

This clone has just one count. The chain links TRBV5-4 to TRBJ2-5, with D possibly matching TRBD2 (6 bases). V lost 4 bases and J lost 1, with 11 bases in between. Germline CDR1 is SGHNT and CDR2 is YYREEE (reference sequence). The CDR3 consists of 14 residues. CDR3: CASSPEGLQETQYF. In nucleotides, the CDR3 is TGTGCCAGCAGCCCCGAGGGACTCCAAGAGACCCAGTACTTC.

The chain recombines TRBV7-6 with TRBJ1-1, with 12 positions matching TRBD1. The CDR3 covers 15 residues. V was clipped by 4 bases and J by 3 bases; unmatched bases: 3. CDR1 is SGHVS, CDR2 FNYEAQ, per germline. In DNA, the CDR3 is TGTGCCAGCAGCTCGGGACAGGGGGCTGACACTGAAGCTTTCTTT. Amino acid sequence: CASSSGQGADTEAFF.

The chain employs TRBV28 and TRBJ1-5; D call uncertain. This CDR3 has 13 amino acids. Germline assignment: CDR1 MDHEN and CDR2 SYDVKM. Trimming removed 3 bases at V and 4 bases at J, with 7 bases between. CDR3 in DNA: TGTGCCAGCAGTTTCCGAGAAAATCAGCCCCAGCATTTT. Its translation: CASSFRENQPQHF. The variable domain in full, completed from reference TRBV28 and TRBJ1-5, reads DVKVTQSSRYLVKRTGEKVFLECVQDMDHENMFWYRQDPGLGLRLIYFSYDVKMKEKGDIPEGYSVSREKKERFSLILESASTNQTSMYLCASSFRENQPQHFGDGTRLSIL.

The V call is TRBV7-9, the J call TRBJ1-2; the D gene is possibly TRBD1 (6 bases). The germline V gene encodes CDR1 SEHNR and CDR2 FQNEAQ (reference sequence). The CDR3 loop spans 12 amino acids. Trimming cost V 4 bases and J 4 bases, with 7 bases left between them. CDR3 nucleotide sequence: TGTGCCAGCAGCTCAGGGGCCTATGGCTACACCTTC. It codes for CASSSGAYGYTF.

The chain carries TRBV29-1 and TRBJ2-5, with TRBD1 as a possible D gene (6 bases). Germline V CDR1 and CDR2: SQVTM, ANQGSEA. Trimming took off 7 bases at V and 5 bases at J, with 17 bases between the two ends. The CDR3 extends over 13 amino acids. CDR3 sequence: CSGMGAQSETQYF. The CDR3 bases are TGCAGCGGGATGGGGGCACAGTCGGAGACCCAGTACTTC.

For this clone: This sample includes further DNA sequences coding for the same CDR3. The chain carries TRBV4-1 and TRBJ2-1; 8 nucleotides agree with TRBD2. CDR3 size: 16 residues. J lost 0 bases, V lost 1 base, and 2 bases had no gene match. Germline CDR1 is MGHRA and CDR2 is YSYEKL. DNA for the CDR3: TGCGCCAGCAGCCAAGCGAGCGGGAGCTCCTACAATGAGCAGTTCTTC. This translates into CASSQASGSSYNEQFF.

This chain joins TRBV18 and TRBJ2-5; 10 bases are a match to TRBD2. The V gene end was trimmed by 0 bases and the J gene end by 3 bases; junction bases not matched to a gene: 1. The germline V gene encodes CDR1 KGHSH and CDR2 LQKENI. The CDR3 contains 15 residues. The CDR3 loop reads CASSPPLAGEETQYF. The CDR3 bases are TGTGCCAGCTCACCACCGCTAGCGGGAGAAGAGACCCAGTACTTC.

The V gene is TRBV5-1, the J gene TRBJ1-1; TRBD1 agrees at 9 bases. Trimming at V came to 4 bases and at J to 4 bases, leaving 5 bases not matched to a gene. The germline V gene encodes CDR1 SGHRS and CDR2 YFSETQ. The CDR3 has 14 amino acids. DNA for the CDR3: TGCGCCAGCAGCCGGGGACAGGGCGTCACTGAAGCTTTCTTT. This gives the protein CASSRGQGVTEAFF.

The rearrangement joins TRBV28 to TRBJ1-2; D ambiguous. The germline V and J ends were trimmed by 3 bases and 6 bases, with 8 bases remaining between them. CDR1 and CDR2 (germline): MDHEN, SYDVKM. This CDR3 spans 12 amino acids. As DNA, the CDR3 is TGTGCCAGCAGTTTCTGGGCTGATGGCTACACCTTC. Its protein product is CASSFWADGYTF.

This chain links TRBV14 with TRBJ1-2, with 8 bases that match TRBD1. Germline CDR1 reads SGHDN; CDR2 reads FVKESK. CDR3 length: 14 residues. V trimming: 4 bases; J trimming: 7 bases; junction bases outside the gene matches: 8. The chain's CDR3 is CASSLQGAGSGYTF. The DNA for the CDR3 is TGTGCCAGCAGCCTTCAGGGGGCAGGTTCTGGCTACACCTTC.

V gene TRBV27 combines with J gene TRBJ1-1, with a weak D call TRBD1 (6 bases). Deletions cut 1 base from V and 5 bases from J, with 14 bases between. The CDR3 runs to 15 residues. Per the germline V gene, CDR1 is MNHEY and CDR2 is SMNVEV (reference sequence). CDR3 region: CASSLYRLGGTEAFF. DNA of the CDR3: TGTGCCAGCAGTTTATATCGCCTAGGGGGAACTGAAGCTTTCTTT.

V is TRBV12-3 or TRBV12-4 and J is TRBJ2-7; no clear D. The length of the CDR3 is 13 residues. The V and J ends lost 3 bases and 2 bases respectively, with 8 bases between them. The CDR3 region is CASSLFSAYEQYF. Written as DNA, the CDR3 is TGTGCCAGCAGTTTGTTTTCGGCCTACGAGCAGTACTTC.

The chain employs TRBV5-6 and TRBJ2-2; D perhaps matches TRBD2 (6 bases). The CDR3 has 16 amino acids. From germline, CDR1 is SGHDT and CDR2 YYEEEE. V lost 4 bases and J 0 bases, leaving 13 bases between the germline ends. The CDR3 loop reads CASSTATSANTGELFF. The CDR3 DNA reads as TGTGCCAGCAGCACAGCGACTAGTGCGAACACCGGGGAGCTGTTTTTT.

This clone was detected once. This sequence joins TRBV28 and TRBJ1-2; no clear D. V lost 5 bases, J lost 1 base, and 11 bases lay in between. This CDR3 has 14 residues. Germline V gene data show CDR1 as MDHEN and CDR2 as SYDVKM. The CDR3 DNA reads TGTGCCAGCAGTCCCCTCCTTATTAACTATGGCTACACCTTC. Its translation: CASSPLLINYGYTF.

The chain couples TRBV4-2 to TRBJ1-6; 9 bases match TRBD1. CDR1 LGHNA and CDR2 YNFKEQ come from the germline V gene. Unmatched junction bases numbered 6, after V lost 0 bases and J lost 12 bases. This CDR3 has 15 amino acids. The CDR3 sequence: CASSQDWTGVQPLHF. The CDR3 nucleotides read TGTGCCAGCAGCCAAGATTGGACAGGGGTACAACCCCTCCACTTT.

This rearrangement joins TRBV7-9 to TRBJ2-2; the match to TRBD1 covers 9 bases. CDR1 and CDR2 (germline): SEHNR, FQNEAQ (reference sequence). This CDR3 is 14 amino acids long. With V trimmed by 5 bases and J by 3 bases, 1 base remained unmatched. Here the CDR3 reads CASSRTGDTGELFF. CDR3 bases: TGTGCCAGCAGCAGGACAGGGGACACCGGGGAGCTGTTTTTT.

This clone was observed a single time. The chain has TRBV12-3 or TRBV12-4 and TRBJ2-7; a weak D match, TRBD2 (6 bases). V was cut by 5 bases and J by 4 bases, with 6 bases left in between. The CDR3 runs to 11 residues. The CDR3 sequence: CASSRGYEQYF. CDR3 nucleotides: TGTGCCAGCAGTCGGGGGTACGAGCAGTACTTC.

The V and J genes are TRBV7-9 and TRBJ2-5, with TRBD2 identical over 8 bases. Germline assignment: CDR1 SEHNR and CDR2 FQNEAQ (reference sequence). This CDR3 spans 18 amino acids. The J segment lost 4 bases and the V segment lost 4 bases, leaving 17 bases of the junction unmatched. Written as DNA, the CDR3 is TGTGCCAGCAGCTCAATCCTAGAGGTAGCGGGAATACTAGAGACCCAGTACTTC. Protein sequence: CASSSILEVAGILETQYF.

This clone appeared a single time. The chain couples TRBV5-4 to TRBJ2-3, with a weak D call TRBD2 (7 bases). The CDR3 is 16 amino acids. Between the trimmed V and J ends, which lost 2 bases and 4 bases, there was a span of 17 bases. Per germline, CDR1 SGHNT and CDR2 YYREEE (reference sequence). The CDR3, as DNA: TGTGCCAGCAGCTTTGAGGGGGGGATGAGGTCAGATACGCAGTATTTT. It translates to CASSFEGGMRSDTQYF.

The chain uses TRBV5-1 and TRBJ2-6, with 9 positions matching TRBD1. The CDR3 extends over 17 amino acids. V lost 5 bases and J lost 2; bases outside the gene matches: 8. CDR1 and CDR2 (germline): SGHRS, YFSETQ. In nucleotides, the CDR3 is TGCGCCAGCAGGCGACAGGGGGTGACGGCTGGGGCCAACGTCCTGACTTTC. It yields the protein CASRRQGVTAGANVLTF. Full variable domain (remainder filled in from reference TRBV5-1 and TRBJ2-6): KAGVTQTPRYLIKTRGQQVTLSCSPISGHRSVSWYQQTPGQGLQFLFEYFSETQRNKGNFPGRFSGRQFSNSRSEMNVSTLELGDSALYLCASRRQGVTAGANVLTFGAGSRLTVL.

The count of this clone is one. This sequence joins TRBV7-2 and TRBJ2-3, with D possibly TRBD2 on 5 matching bases. Trimming removed 1 base at V and 4 bases at J, with 12 bases between. This CDR3 comprises 15 residues. CDR1 and CDR2 from the germline V gene are SGHTA and FQGNSA. CDR3 sequence: CASSLVGGPADTQYF. As DNA, the CDR3 is TGTGCCAGCAGCTTAGTGGGCGGGCCGGCAGATACGCAGTATTTT.

The chain uses TRBV4-2 and TRBJ2-5; 8 bases fit TRBD2. After removal of 5 bases from V and 5 bases from J, the junction contained 16 bases not matched to a gene. The CDR3 sequence is 17 residues long. The germline V gene has CDR1 LGHNA and CDR2 YNFKEQ. CDR3 loop: CASSERGGSSGGETQYF. The CDR3 DNA sequence: TGTGCCAGCAGCGAAAGAGGGGGGTCAAGCGGGGGTGAGACCCAGTACTTC.

This sequence joins TRBV5-5 and TRBJ2-3; D uncertain. This CDR3 is built from 16 residues. Trimming took off 0 bases at V and 1 base at J, with 12 bases between the two ends. Germline CDR1 reads SGHKS; CDR2 reads YYEKEE (reference sequence). The CDR3 sequence: CASSLESQTGTDTQYF. DNA of the CDR3: TGTGCCAGCAGCTTGGAGTCTCAGACTGGCACAGATACGCAGTATTTT.

The chain has TRBV7-9 and TRBJ1-6; TRBD1 agrees at 7 bases. The CDR3 sequence is 17 residues long. Germline V gene sequence: CDR1 SEHNR, CDR2 FQNEAQ (reference sequence). V shed 1 base and J 4 bases; nucleotides not matched to a gene: 7. CDR3 sequence (DNA): TGTGCCAGCAGCTTAGTGGGTAGGACAGGTTATAATTCACCCCTCCACTTT. Its translation is CASSLVGRTGYNSPLHF. The full variable domain, its missing parts supplied by reference TRBV7-9 and TRBJ1-6, is DTGVSQNPRHKITKRGQNVTFRCDPISEHNRLYWYRQTLGQGPEFLTYFQNEAQLEKSRLLSDRFSAERPKGSFSTLEIQRTEQGDSAMYLCASSLVGRTGYNSPLHFGNGTRLTVT.

The chain carries TRBV28 and TRBJ1-5; possible D gene TRBD1, 6 bases. V was trimmed by 8 bases and J by 4 bases, leaving 12 bases between them. The length of the CDR3 is 13 residues. Looked up from germline, CDR1 is MDHEN and CDR2 is SYDVKM. The CDR3 nucleotides read TGTGCCAGCCGCGGGGGCAGTAATCAGCCCCAGCATTTT. It yields the protein CASRGGSNQPQHF. The complete variable domain, with remaining parts taken from reference TRBV28 and TRBJ1-5, reads DVKVTQSSRYLVKRTGEKVFLECVQDMDHENMFWYRQDPGLGLRLIYFSYDVKMKEKGDIPEGYSVSREKKERFSLILESASTNQTSMYLCASRGGSNQPQHFGDGTRLSIL.

V gene TRBV28 combines with J gene TRBJ1-5; TRBD1 aligns across 7 bases. The CDR3 consists of 21 residues. V dropped 6 bases and J dropped 1; count of bases not matched to a gene: 24. Per germline, CDR1 MDHEN and CDR2 SYDVKM. The DNA for the CDR3 is TGTGCCAGCAGAATGGGACAGAGGAAAGGAATCTCCTTCATCAGCAATCAGCCCCAGCATTTT. Amino acid sequence: CASRMGQRKGISFISNQPQHF.

The V call is TRBV7-3, the J call TRBJ1-1, with D uncertain. There are 13 residues in the CDR3. Germline V gene lookup returns CDR1 SGHTA and CDR2 FQGTGA. V was pared by 8 bases and J by 4 bases, with 14 bases between. The CDR3 DNA sequence: TGTGCCAGCCGGCTTGGGTCAGGCACTGAAGCTTTCTTT. This translates into CASRLGSGTEAFF.

J is TRBJ2-7 and V is TRBV7-8; D possibly corresponds to TRBD1 (6 bases). This CDR3 has 16 amino acids. Germline CDR1 SGHVS, CDR2 FQNEAQ. V lost 2 bases, J lost 2 bases, and 16 bases lay in between. CDR3 loop: CASSLIGLDRAYEQYF. CDR3 sequence (DNA): TGTGCCAGCAGCTTAATCGGTTTGGACAGAGCCTACGAGCAGTACTTC.

This chain links TRBV7-3 with TRBJ1-2; TRBD1 matches at 7 bases. The CDR3 is 15 amino acids. Germline loops: CDR1 SGHTA, CDR2 FQGTGA. J gave up 4 bases and V 0 bases, and 5 bases lay outside the gene matches. CDR3 nucleotide sequence: TGTGCCAGCAGCTTAACCCCGACAGGGATCTATGGCTACACCTTC. Its translation is CASSLTPTGIYGYTF.

The chain couples TRBV5-4 to TRBJ2-7; 7 bases align to TRBD2. Per the germline V gene, CDR1 is SGHNT and CDR2 is YYREEE (reference sequence). V shed 5 bases and J 2 bases; nucleotides not matched to a gene: 4. The CDR3 loop spans 13 amino acids. In nucleotides, the CDR3 is TGTGCCAGCAGAACCGGGACTACCTACGAGCAGTACTTC. As protein: CASRTGTTYEQYF.